This is a list of T cell receptor beta chains from one sample in a study of blood T cell repertoires in COVID-19. TCRdb keeps only in-frame clones here, not all; method: immunoSEQ multiplex PCR. The table lists roughly 200,000 clones, approximately 88% of them singletons. Input material: peripheral blood. These receptors all come from a man in his forties with acute or convalescent COVID-19. Both conserved end residues are part of each CDR3. Each record gives: J gene, D gene, V gene, CDR3 DNA, CDR3 protein. D genes are given only for firm matches.

TRBJ2-5,TRBD2,TRBV7-9,TGTGCCAGCAGCTTAACGACTAGCGCATCGACCCAGTACTTC,CASSLTTSASTQYF
TRBJ2-3,TRBD2,TRBV3-1/TRBV3-2,TGTGCCAGCAGCCTCGGACTAGCGGGGGCCGGGGATACGCAGTATTTT,CASSLGLAGAGDTQYF
TRBJ1-1,NA,TRBV21-1,TGTGCCAGCAGCCTCCAGACAGGGACGGTTTGTGAAGGCACTGAAGCTTTCTTT,CASSLQTGTVCEGTEAFF
TRBJ2-1,TRBD2,TRBV5-1,TGCGCCAGCCATAGCGGGGGGATGTACAATGAGCAGTTCTTC,CASHSGGMYNEQFF
TRBJ2-1,TRBD1,TRBV6-1,TGTGCCAGCAGTGAAGCGAGAACAGGGGGCGCTGAGGTGGAGCAGTTCTTC,CASSEARTGGAEVEQFF
TRBJ2-5,TRBD2,TRBV2,TGTGCCAGCAGTGGGAGGTTGGGGGGGGAGCCCCAGTACTTC,CASSGRLGGEPQYF
TRBJ2-2,TRBD1,TRBV5-1,TGCGCCAGCAGCTTGGCCTTCGGACAGGGGGCTTCCGGGGAGCTGTTTTTT,CASSLAFGQGASGELFF
TRBJ2-7,TRBD2,TRBV18,TGTGCCAGCTCACCACCCTCTAGCGGGGGCTCCTACGAGCAGTACTTC,CASSPPSSGGSYEQYF
TRBJ1-1,NA,TRBV11-2,TGTGCCAGCAGCTTACCCCAGGGAATGTACACTGAAGCTTTCTTT,CASSLPQGMYTEAFF
TRBJ2-5,TRBD2,TRBV3-1/TRBV3-2,TGTGCCAGCAGCCCCCTTAGCGGGGGGAGACAAGAGACCCAGTACTTC,CASSPLSGGRQETQYF
TRBJ2-7,TRBD2,TRBV27,TGTGCCAGCAGTTTAAGGGGCTGGCGGGGGGAACTCACCTACGAGCAGTACTTC,CASSLRGWRGELTYEQYF
TRBJ2-5,TRBD1,TRBV7-9,TGTGCCAGCAGCTTAACAGGGGTTGGGGAGACCCAGTACTTC,CASSLTGVGETQYF
TRBJ2-5,TRBD1,TRBV5-4,TGTGCCAGCAGCTATACAGGGGGTGAGACCCAGTACTTC,CASSYTGGETQYF
TRBJ2-2,TRBD2,TRBV4-2,TGTGCCAGCAGCCAAGAACTTGCGCTAGCGGTTACCGGGGAGCTGTTTTTT,CASSQELALAVTGELFF
TRBJ1-1,NA,TRBV27,TGTGCCAGCAGTCCCAGGACAGCAGTGAACACTGAAGCTTTCTTT,CASSPRTAVNTEAFF